The 28 T cell receptor beta chains given below trace back to one sample, sequenced in a study of T cells after yellow fever vaccination. TCRdb re-called the 5' RACE reads with MiXCR, one entry per CDR3 protein. Among about 68,000 distinct CDR3 sequences listed, approximately 7% were seen once. Sample: CD8+ T cells sorted from PBMCs, taken about 49 days after the first yellow fever vaccination. Receptor source: a young man who received the YFV17D yellow fever vaccine.

This clonotype showed up many times. The chain joins TRBV11-2 to TRBJ2-2, with D maybe TRBD1 (7 bases). The CDR3 consists of 12 residues. Trimming pared 3 bases from V and 13 bases from J, leaving 12 bases between. The germline V gene encodes CDR1 SGHAT and CDR2 FQNNGV. The CDR3 DNA sequence: TGTGCCAGCAGCTTCACAGGGGAGGTGCTGTTTTTT. Translated: CASSFTGEVLFF.

There are many counts of this clonotype. The chain is built from TRBV10-3 and TRBJ1-1; no definite D call. Germline-derived CDR1 and CDR2 are ENHRY and SYGVKD. The V and J ends lost 2 bases and 9 bases respectively, with 16 bases between them. This CDR3 has 14 amino acids. CDR3 nucleotides: TGTGCCATCAGTGAGAATGGAGGGAGGAGTCAAGCTTTCTTT. This codes for CAISENGGRSQAFF.

This clonotype was found many times. The gene calls are TRBV5-1 and TRBJ2-1; a weak D match, TRBD2 (6 bases). CDR1 and CDR2 from the germline V gene are SGHRS and YFSETQ. V lost 7 bases and J lost 7, with 21 bases in between. The CDR3 is 15 amino acids. CDR3 sequence (DNA): TGCGCCAGCCTATCGGGGGAGTTCAGCGATAATGAGCAGTTCTTC. Translating it yields CASLSGEFSDNEQFF.

This clonotype was seen repeatedly, ten times or more. The chain uses TRBV7-3 and TRBJ2-6, with 9 bases lining up with TRBD1. The CDR3 totals 17 residues. V trimming: 5 bases; J trimming: 1 base; junction bases outside the gene matches: 6. Germline V lookup: CDR1 SGHTA, CDR2 FQGTGA. The CDR3 bases are TGTGCCAGCAGCCCGGGACAGGGTCATTCTGGGGCCAACGTCCTGACTTTC. It yields the protein CASSPGQGHSGANVLTF.

Many counts were recorded for this clonotype. J is TRBJ2-3 and V is TRBV5-5; no firm D call. Germline loops: CDR1 SGHKS, CDR2 YYEKEE (reference sequence). CDR3 length: 12 residues. V was clipped by 5 bases and J by 0 bases, with 4 bases between them. DNA for the CDR3: TGTGCCAGCAGTGAGAGCACAGATACGCAGTATTTT. Protein product: CASSESTDTQYF. The variable domain in full, completed from reference TRBV5-5 and TRBJ2-3, reads DAGVTQSPTHLIKTRGQQVTLRCSPISGHKSVSWYQQVLGQGPQFIFQYYEKEERGRGNFPDRFSARQFPNYSSELNVNALLLGDSALYLCASSESTDTQYFGPGTRLTVL.

This chain uses TRBV7-6 with TRBJ2-7, with D possibly matching TRBD1 (5 bases). The V end was cut by 5 bases, the J end by 2 bases, with 13 bases between. CDR3 length: 14 amino acids. Germline-derived CDR1 and CDR2 are SGHVS and FNYEAQ. CDR3 nucleotide sequence: TGTGCCAGCAGCCACGCGGTGGGGCCCTACGAGCAGTACTTC. Translated: CASSHAVGPYEQYF.

Comments on this clonotype: Just one base apart from a much larger clone, this may be a read error. V usage is TRBV5-3 and J usage is TRBJ2-4; the match to TRBD1 covers 8 bases. TRBV5-3 is labeled an ORF, and its function is uncertain. This CDR3 has 16 residues. The V and J ends lost 4 bases and 3 bases, in that order; junction bases with no gene match: 9. CDR3 in DNA: TGTGCCAGAAGCCCGATTCCGGACAGGGTCAAAAACATTCAGTACTTC. Protein: CARSPIPDRVKNIQYF.

This clonotype was counted ten times or more. V is TRBV5-1 and J is TRBJ2-7; the D is unclear. V lost 3 bases, J lost 4 bases, and 11 bases lay in between. CDR1 is SGHRS, CDR2 YFSETQ, per germline. The CDR3 sequence is 13 residues long. The CDR3 sequence is CASSSTPTYEQYF. CDR3 nucleotide sequence: TGCGCCAGCAGCTCGACCCCTACTTACGAGCAGTACTTC.

This clonotype appeared many times. The chain recombines TRBV10-3 with TRBJ2-2; weak D call: TRBD2 (5 bases). There are 13 residues in the CDR3. The V end lost 6 bases, the J end lost 5 bases, and 10 bases lay between the germline ends. Per germline, CDR1 ENHRY and CDR2 SYGVKD. CDR3 residues: CAIRTTGTGELFF. The CDR3 DNA sequence: TGTGCCATCAGAACGACGGGAACCGGGGAGCTGTTTTTT.

The chain combines TRBV27 with TRBJ2-1, with 9 bases aligning to TRBD2. The CDR3 is made up of 15 amino acids. V lost 6 bases to trimming and J lost 9 bases; unmatched junction nucleotides: 12. CDR1 is MNHEY, CDR2 SMNVEV, per germline (reference sequence). The CDR3 DNA sequence: TGTGCCAGCAGGCAAGGGACTAGCAGTAGGAGTGAGCAGTTCTTC. It encodes CASRQGTSSRSEQFF.

This clonotype was counted at least ten times. The chain has TRBV6-5 and TRBJ1-2; no reliable D call. Trimming removed 4 bases at V and 2 bases at J, with 14 bases between. The CDR3 contains 15 residues. CDR1 MNHEY and CDR2 SVGAGI come from the germline V gene. The CDR3 region has the DNA TGTGCCAGCAGTTCCCCGGGTGTCGAAAACTATGGCTACACCTTC. Its protein product is CASSSPGVENYGYTF.

Many counts were recorded for this clonotype. The chain joins TRBV7-6 to TRBJ2-2; D is possibly TRBD1 (6 bases). V lost 4 bases, J lost 0 bases, and 15 bases lay in between. The germline gives CDR1 SGHVS, CDR2 FNYEAQ. The CDR3 is 17 residues long. In DNA form, the CDR3 reads TGTGCCAGCAGCTCTCCCGTGGACAGTTCGAACACCGGGGAGCTGTTTTTT. This sequence encodes CASSSPVDSSNTGELFF.

This chain links TRBV27 with TRBJ2-3, with 9 bases lining up with TRBD2. CDR3 size: 15 residues. The trim removed 3 bases at V and 5 bases at J, leaving 6 bases unmatched. Germline loops: CDR1 MNHEY, CDR2 SMNVEV (reference sequence). The CDR3 DNA follows: TGTGCCAGCAGTTTCCTCCTAGCGGGGCAAGATACGCAGTATTTT. It yields the protein CASSFLLAGQDTQYF.

This clonotype has a count of ten or more. The gene calls are TRBV5-1 and TRBJ1-1, with D uncertain. V dropped 6 bases and J dropped 1 base, with 16 bases sitting between them. The CDR3 extends over 15 amino acids. Germline V gene sequence: CDR1 SGHRS, CDR2 YFSETQ. As DNA, the CDR3 is TGCGCCAGCACCCCCGGATTGGGAGAGAACACTGAAGCTTTCTTT. As protein: CASTPGLGENTEAFF.

This chain links TRBV10-2 with TRBJ1-2; D gene unclear. The CDR3 contains 13 residues. Germline CDR1 is WSHSY and CDR2 is SAAADI. V was shortened by 7 bases and J by 3 bases, with 12 bases between the two germline ends. CDR3 region: CASTSPWDYGYTF. DNA for the CDR3: TGCGCCAGCACTTCCCCATGGGACTATGGCTACACCTTC.

V is TRBV7-6 and J is TRBJ2-1; 11 bases are a match to TRBD2. The J segment lost 3 bases and the V segment lost 2 bases, leaving 3 bases of the junction unmatched. Germline V CDR1 and CDR2: SGHVS, FNYEAQ. The CDR3 sequence is 16 residues long. As DNA, the CDR3 is TGTGCCAGCAGCTTACTTAGCGGGGGGGGCTACAATGAGCAGTTCTTC. This translates into CASSLLSGGGYNEQFF. The variable domain in full, with the rest retrieved from reference TRBV7-6 and TRBJ2-1, is GAGVSQSPRYKVTKRGQDVALRCDPISGHVSLYWYRQALGQGPEFLTYFNYEAQQDKSGLPNDRFSAERPEGSISTLTIQRTEQRDSAMYRCASSLLSGGGYNEQFFGPGTRLTVL.

This clonotype was detected ten times or more. The V call is TRBV6-5, the J call TRBJ2-1; D is perhaps TRBD1 (7 bases). Germline V gene lookup returns CDR1 MNHEY and CDR2 SVGAGI. V was trimmed by 6 bases and J by 7 bases, leaving 19 bases between them. The CDR3 runs 15 residues. The CDR3 protein is CASSAAGPGGNEQFF. DNA of the CDR3: TGTGCCAGCAGCGCCGCGGGGCCAGGGGGTAATGAGCAGTTCTTC.

Of note for this clonotype: A much more abundant neighbour one base away suggests this may be a read error. The chain joins TRBV5-1 to TRBJ1-5, with 9 bases aligning to TRBD1. This CDR3 is built from 14 residues. Germline CDR1 reads SGHRS; CDR2 reads YFSETQ. The CDR3 bases are TGCGCCAACAGCTTGAAACAGGGGGCTCAGCCCCAGCATTTT. It codes for CANSLKQGAQPQHF.

This clonotype occurred a few times. V gene TRBV7-6 combines with J gene TRBJ1-5; D not certain. The V end was cut by 1 base, the J end by 3 bases, with 10 bases between. In germline, CDR1 is SGHVS, CDR2 FNYEAQ. This CDR3 spans 15 amino acids. In nucleotides, the CDR3 is TGTGCCAGCAGCTTAGAAACGGGATCCAATCAGCCCCAGCATTTT. It codes for CASSLETGSNQPQHF.

This clonotype has ten or more counts. The junction differs from germline at one of its ends, possibly a read error. This chain connects TRBV15 to TRBJ1-5, with TRBD1 as a possible D gene (5 bases). CDR1 and CDR2 from the germline V gene are LNHNV and YYDKDF (reference sequence). The CDR3 sequence is 13 residues long. The chain's CDR3 is CPTSGSTGQPQHF. CDR3 in DNA: TGTCCCACCAGCGGATCTACAGGTCAGCCCCAGCATTTT.

This clonotype was seen at least ten times. V is TRBV9 and J is TRBJ2-5; D call uncertain. Trimming took 0 bases from V and 1 from J, leaving 7 bases between them. In germline, CDR1 is SGDLS, CDR2 YYNGEE. CDR3 length: 14 amino acids. Written as DNA, the CDR3 is TGTGCCAGCAGCGTAGACGGATCCCAAGAGACCCAGTACTTC. This translates into CASSVDGSQETQYF.

This clonotype was picked up a small number of times. The chain recombines TRBV6-1 with TRBJ2-3; 7 positions match TRBD2. The CDR3 covers 15 residues. CDR1 MNHNS and CDR2 SASEGT come from the germline V gene. With V trimmed by 6 bases and J by 0 bases, 6 bases remained unmatched. For the CDR3, the DNA is TGTGCCAGCAGACGTAGCGGGTTGAGCACAGATACGCAGTATTTT. It translates to CASRRSGLSTDTQYF.

This clonotype was found many times. The V call is TRBV7-9, the J call TRBJ1-2; D is unresolved. The CDR3 sequence is 14 residues long. Germline V gene lookup returns CDR1 SEHNR and CDR2 FQNEAQ (reference sequence). V lost 1 base, J lost 2 bases, and 8 bases lay in between. The CDR3 is CASSLGTENYGYTF. CDR3 DNA: TGTGCCAGCAGCTTAGGTACAGAGAACTATGGCTACACCTTC.

This clonotype appeared many times. The CDR3 DNA reads TGTGCCAGCGATACAGGGAGTGGCTATGGCTACACCTTC. Translated, it gives CASDTGSGYGYTF. V gene TRBV25-1 combines with J gene TRBJ1-2, with D maybe TRBD1 (6 bases). Looked up from germline, CDR1 is MGHDK and CDR2 is SYGVNS. This CDR3 has 13 amino acids. V was shortened by 8 bases and J by 4 bases, with 14 bases between the two germline ends.

This chain links TRBV6-2 or TRBV6-3 with TRBJ2-2; D might be TRBD1 or TRBD2, each matching 5 bases. This CDR3 region has 16 residues. Germline CDR1 reads MNHEY; CDR2 reads SVGEGT. V shed 4 bases and J shed 7 bases, with 19 bases lying between them. Here the CDR3 DNA reads TGTGCCAGCAGTTTGATCGACGGGACGACTGGCGGGGAGCTGTTTTTT. It is translated as CASSLIDGTTGGELFF.

This chain joins TRBV12-3 or TRBV12-4 and TRBJ2-3, with D maybe TRBD1 (5 bases). V was shortened by 3 bases and J by 4 bases, with 8 bases between the two germline ends. CDR3 length: 13 amino acids. CDR3 coding DNA: TGTGCCAGCAGTTTCAGGGTAGCAGATACGCAGTATTTT. Protein product: CASSFRVADTQYF.

Ten or more counts support this clonotype. This sequence joins TRBV20-1 and TRBJ2-7; 8 nucleotides agree with TRBD2. Germline CDR1 and CDR2: DFQATT and SNEGSKA (reference sequence). The CDR3 loop spans 14 amino acids. With 5 bases clipped from V and 4 bases from J, the junction kept 10 bases outside the gene matches. The CDR3 nucleotides read TGCAGTGCTCGTAGAAGCGGGGGAGATTACGAGCAGTACGTC. Amino acid sequence: CSARRSGGDYEQYV.

This clonotype was observed many times. The chain is built from TRBV6-1 and TRBJ1-1; possible D gene TRBD1, 6 bases. Trimming took 6 bases from V and 1 from J, leaving 9 bases between them. CDR3 size: 13 residues. Germline assignment: CDR1 MNHNS and CDR2 SASEGT. The CDR3 here is CASSLRGNTEAFF. DNA of the CDR3: TGTGCCAGCAGCCTCAGGGGGAACACTGAAGCTTTCTTT.